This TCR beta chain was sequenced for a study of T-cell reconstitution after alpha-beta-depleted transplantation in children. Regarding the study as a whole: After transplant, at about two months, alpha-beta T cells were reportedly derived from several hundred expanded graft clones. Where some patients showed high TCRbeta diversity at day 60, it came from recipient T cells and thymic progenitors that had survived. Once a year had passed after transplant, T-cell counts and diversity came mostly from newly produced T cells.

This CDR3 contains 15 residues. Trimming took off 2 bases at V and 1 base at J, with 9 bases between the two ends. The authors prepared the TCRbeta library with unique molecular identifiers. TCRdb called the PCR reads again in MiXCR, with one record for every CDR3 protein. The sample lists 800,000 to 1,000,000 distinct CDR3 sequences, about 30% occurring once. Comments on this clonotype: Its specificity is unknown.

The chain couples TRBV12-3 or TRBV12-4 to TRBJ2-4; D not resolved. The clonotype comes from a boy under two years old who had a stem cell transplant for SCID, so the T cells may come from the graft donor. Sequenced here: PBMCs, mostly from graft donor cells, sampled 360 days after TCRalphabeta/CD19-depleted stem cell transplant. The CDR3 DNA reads TGTGCCAGCAGTTTATTTGCCTCGGCCAAAAACATTCAGTACTTC. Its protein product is CASSLFASAKNIQYF.